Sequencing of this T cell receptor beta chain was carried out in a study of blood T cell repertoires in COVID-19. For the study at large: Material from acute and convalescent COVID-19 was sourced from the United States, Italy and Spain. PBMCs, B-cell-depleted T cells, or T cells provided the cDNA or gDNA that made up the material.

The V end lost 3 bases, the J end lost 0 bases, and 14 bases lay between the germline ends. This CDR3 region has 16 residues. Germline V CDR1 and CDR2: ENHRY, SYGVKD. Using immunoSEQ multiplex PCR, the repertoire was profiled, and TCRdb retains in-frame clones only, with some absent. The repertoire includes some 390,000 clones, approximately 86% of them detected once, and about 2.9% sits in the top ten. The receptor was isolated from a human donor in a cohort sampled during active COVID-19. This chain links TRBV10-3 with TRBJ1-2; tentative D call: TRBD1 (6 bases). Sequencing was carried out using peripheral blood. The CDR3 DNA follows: TGTGCCATCAGTGATTACGACGGACAGTCTAACTATGGCTACACCTTC. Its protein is CAISDYDGQSNYGYTF.